The clone carrying this T cell receptor (beta chain) turned up a few times. The source of the sample is a study of blood T cell repertoires in COVID-19. Sequencing used immunoSEQ multiplex PCR; TCRdb keeps in-frame clones, though not all of them. The profile covers about 140,000 clones, with approximately 79% appearing a single time and under 3% taken by the ten largest. The CDR3 totals 16 residues. Germline CDR1 SQVTM, CDR2 ANQGSEA. The V and J ends lost 0 bases and 3 bases, in that order; junction bases with no gene match: 7. Membership in each cohort depended on participant-reported clinical history.

The chain links TRBV29-1 to TRBJ1-2; TRBD1 agrees at 10 bases. The material sequenced was PBMCs or T cells enriched from blood (not recorded which). The source is a woman in her fifties or sixties who had recovered from COVID-19. The DNA of the CDR3 is TGCAGCGTTGAAGATAGAGGGACAGGGGCGGACTATGGCTACACCTTC. Translation: CSVEDRGTGADYGYTF.